The 29 T cell receptor beta chains given below trace back to one sample, sequenced in a study of shared clonotypes between healthy human individuals. TCRdb's table, derived via immunoSEQ multiplex PCR, lists solely in-frame clones and lacks some. Of roughly 660,000 clones in the sample, about 90% are singletons; the top ten hold around a third. Sequencing input: memory CD8+ T cells from PBMCs. This sample's subset: CD45RO+ cells pooled with CCR7-negative TemRA cells. These receptors originate from a young man in good health. Some clones in this sample may be carry-over from other donors' samples.

This clone occurred once. The rearrangement joins TRBV6-6 to TRBJ2-7; 7 bases line up with TRBD2. This CDR3 comprises 14 residues. With V trimmed by 2 bases and J by 4 bases, 5 bases remained unmatched. Per germline, CDR1 MNHNY and CDR2 SVGAGI (reference sequence). The CDR3: CASSYPTGGYEQYF. DNA of the CDR3: TGTGCCAGCAGTTACCCGACGGGGGGATACGAGCAGTACTTC.

This sequence joins TRBV28 and TRBJ2-7; tentatively, D is TRBD1 or TRBD2 (7 bases each). The CDR3 totals 14 residues. Between the trimmed V and J ends, which lost 5 bases and 7 bases, there was a span of 18 bases. CDR1 and CDR2 (germline): MDHEN, SYDVKM. CDR3 loop: CASSQLQGEGEQYF. CDR3 DNA: TGTGCCAGCAGTCAGCTCCAGGGGGAGGGGGAGCAGTACTTC.

This clone occurred a few times. V gene TRBV27 combines with J gene TRBJ1-1, with a tentative D call TRBD1 (5 bases). The V end was cut by 3 bases, the J end by 4 bases, with 15 bases between. Germline V gene lookup returns CDR1 MNHEY and CDR2 SMNVEV (reference sequence). This CDR3 is built from 15 residues. The CDR3 sequence: CASSLGPGGITEAFF. CDR3 nucleotide sequence: TGTGCCAGCAGTTTGGGACCAGGAGGGATCACTGAAGCTTTCTTT.

This rearrangement joins TRBV28 to TRBJ2-7; TRBD2 agrees at 13 bases. The germline V gene has CDR1 MDHEN and CDR2 SYDVKM. V gave up 6 bases and J gave up 3 bases; unmatched junction bases: 11. This CDR3 is 17 amino acids long. CDR3 amino acids: CASRPGTSGILFYEQYF. The CDR3 DNA follows: TGTGCCAGCAGACCCGGGACTAGCGGGATTCTTTTCTACGAGCAGTACTTC. Complete variable domain (other parts from reference TRBV28 and TRBJ2-7): DVKVTQSSRYLVKRTGEKVFLECVQDMDHENMFWYRQDPGLGLRLIYFSYDVKMKEKGDIPEGYSVSREKKERFSLILESASTNQTSMYLCASRPGTSGILFYEQYFGPGTRLTVT.

The DNA for the CDR3 is TGTGCCAGCAGTCGGGCGGGGAACTCCTACGAGCAGTACTTC. Translated, it gives CASSRAGNSYEQYF. The chain recombines TRBV27 with TRBJ2-7, with D perhaps TRBD2 (6 bases). V dropped 5 bases and J dropped 0 bases, with 11 bases sitting between them. This CDR3 comprises 14 residues. Germline loops: CDR1 MNHEY, CDR2 SMNVEV (reference sequence).

The V and J genes are TRBV28 and TRBJ2-3; no firm D call. The CDR3 contains 12 residues. Looked up from germline, CDR1 is MDHEN and CDR2 is SYDVKM. The V end was cut by 1 base, the J end by 7 bases, with 6 bases between. The CDR3 bases are TGTGCCAGCAGTTTATTAGGGAATACGCAGTATTTT. Its translation is CASSLLGNTQYF.

This clone was seen a few times. The V and J genes are TRBV28 and TRBJ1-1; no firm D call. This CDR3 region has 15 residues. The germline gives CDR1 MDHEN, CDR2 SYDVKM. Trimming removed 2 bases at V and 0 bases at J, with 10 bases between. The CDR3 sequence: CASSLGPTLNTEAFF. For the CDR3, the DNA is TGTGCCAGCAGTTTAGGTCCGACATTGAACACTGAAGCTTTCTTT.

The CDR3 loop reads CASSLVWGGGETQYF. CDR3 coding DNA: TGTGCCAGCAGCTTGGTGTGGGGTGGCGGGGAGACCCAGTACTTC. This chain connects TRBV5-4 to TRBJ2-5; D possibly corresponds to TRBD2 (5 bases). The V and J ends lost 0 bases and 5 bases respectively, with 14 bases between them. From germline, CDR1 is SGHNT and CDR2 YYREEE (reference sequence). This CDR3 is built from 15 residues. Variable domain in full (rest from reference TRBV5-4 and TRBJ2-5): ETGVTQSPTHLIKTRGQQVTLRCSSQSGHNTVSWYQQALGQGPQFIFQYYREEENGRGNFPPRFSGLQFPNYSSELNVNALELDDSALYLCASSLVWGGGETQYFGPGTRLLVL.

The chain employs TRBV19 and TRBJ2-7; D may be TRBD1 or TRBD2 (6 bases each). Trimming left V 3 bases short and J 6 bases short, with 18 bases between. Looked up from germline, CDR1 is LNHDA and CDR2 is SQIVND (reference sequence). The CDR3 covers 15 residues. For the CDR3, the DNA is TGTGCCAGTAGTATTGACGGGGACGGGGGCTCCGAGCAGTACTTC. It encodes CASSIDGDGGSEQYF.

The CDR3 loop reads CASSQTGTKNTEAFF. The CDR3 DNA reads as TGTGCCAGCAGCCAAACCGGGACAAAGAACACTGAAGCTTTCTTT. The chain is built from TRBV13 and TRBJ1-1; TRBD1 is a possible D gene (6 bases). Germline loops: CDR1 PRHDT, CDR2 FYEKMQ (reference sequence). Trimming shortened V by 5 bases and J by 1 base, and 14 bases separated the two germline ends. This CDR3 region has 15 residues.

This rearrangement joins TRBV11-2 to TRBJ2-7; 9 bases align to TRBD1. After removal of 5 bases from V and 2 bases from J, the junction contained 7 bases not matched to a gene. Germline V lookup: CDR1 SGHAT, CDR2 FQNNGV. The CDR3 runs 15 residues. The CDR3 sequence: CASSDRDRVPYEQYF. The CDR3 bases are TGTGCCAGCAGCGACCGGGACAGGGTTCCCTACGAGCAGTACTTC.

The CDR3 reads CASSVGGVAYNEQFF. The DNA of the CDR3 is TGTGCCAGCAGCGTTGGGGGGGTTGCCTACAATGAGCAGTTCTTC. This chain uses TRBV9 with TRBJ2-1; 7 nucleotides agree with TRBD2. The germline CDR1 and CDR2 sequences are SGDLS and YYNGEE. This CDR3 comprises 15 residues. V lost 2 bases, J lost 2 bases, and 4 bases stayed unmatched.

The V gene is TRBV4-3, the J gene TRBJ2-2; 8 bases line up with TRBD1. Germline-derived CDR1 and CDR2 are LGHNA and YSLEER. The CDR3 is made up of 14 amino acids. The trim removed 1 base at V and 7 bases at J, leaving 2 bases unmatched. The CDR3: CASSQGTGIGELFF. The CDR3 DNA sequence: TGCGCCAGCAGCCAAGGGACAGGGATCGGGGAGCTGTTTTTT.

This clone was found once. The V call is TRBV11-1, the J call TRBJ2-1, with D perhaps TRBD1 (5 bases). The germline V gene encodes CDR1 SGHAT and CDR2 FQDESV (reference sequence). CDR3 size: 11 residues. Trimming removed 5 bases at V and 10 bases at J, with 9 bases between. This CDR3 is CASSPGQEQFF. In DNA form, the CDR3 reads TGTGCCAGCAGCCCTGGACAAGAGCAGTTCTTC. The full variable domain, completed using reference TRBV11-1 and TRBJ2-1, is EAEVAQSPRYKITEKSQAVAFWCDPISGHATLYWYRQILGQGPELLVQFQDESVVDDSQLPKDRFSAERLKGVDSTLKIQPAELGDSAMYLCASSPGQEQFFGPGTRLTVL.

This chain links TRBV27 with TRBJ1-5; D might be TRBD1 (6 bases). V shed 4 bases and J shed 4 bases, with 14 bases lying between them. Germline V gene sequence: CDR1 MNHEY, CDR2 SMNVEV (reference sequence). This CDR3 comprises 15 residues. The CDR3 is CASSSHRDKNQPQHF. The CDR3 DNA reads as TGTGCCAGCAGTTCGCACCGGGACAAGAATCAGCCCCAGCATTTT.

This chain uses TRBV9 with TRBJ2-7, with a possible D match to TRBD1 (5 bases). The CDR3 length is 15 residues. Germline V CDR1 and CDR2: SGDLS, YYNGEE. V lost 0 bases to trimming and J lost 3 bases, with 13 bases between them. The DNA for the CDR3 is TGTGCCAGCAGCGTAGGGCAGGGCCCTATCTACGAGCAGTACTTC. Its translation is CASSVGQGPIYEQYF.

This clone showed up just a few times. V usage is TRBV19 and J usage is TRBJ1-5, with no clear D. V was cut by 3 bases and J by 7 bases, with 16 bases left in between. Germline V gene lookup returns CDR1 LNHDA and CDR2 SQIVND (reference sequence). This CDR3 region has 15 residues. In nucleotides, the CDR3 is TGTGCCAGTAGTATCTCAACTCGTCCAACACAGCCCCAGCATTTT. It is translated as CASSISTRPTQPQHF.

The chain couples TRBV7-6 to TRBJ1-3; D is unclear. V was shortened by 1 base and J by 4 bases, with 11 bases between the two germline ends. The CDR3 totals 15 residues. Germline V lookup: CDR1 SGHVS, CDR2 FNYEAQ. CDR3 DNA sequence: TGTGCCAGCAGCTTAGAGGGTAGGCAAGGAAACACCATATATTTT. Protein sequence: CASSLEGRQGNTIYF.

The sample holds one count of this clone. The chain links TRBV2 to TRBJ2-7, with D maybe TRBD1 (6 bases). Trimming stripped 3 bases from V and 2 bases from J, with 17 bases between. From germline, CDR1 is SNHLY and CDR2 FYNNEI. The CDR3 has 16 residues. The CDR3 sequence is CASSDLGTNRAYEQYF. The CDR3 DNA is TGTGCCAGCAGTGATTTGGGGACAAATAGAGCCTACGAGCAGTACTTC.

V and J are TRBV28 and TRBJ1-5, with D perhaps matching TRBD1 (5 bases). Trimming left V 6 bases short and J 3 bases short, with 12 bases between. The CDR3 consists of 14 residues. Germline V lookup: CDR1 MDHEN, CDR2 SYDVKM. The CDR3 reads CASSPDSPNQPQHF. The CDR3 bases are TGTGCCAGCAGCCCCGACAGCCCCAATCAGCCCCAGCATTTT.

The DNA for the CDR3 is TGTGCCAGCAGCCAAGCGGGGTACACCATATATTTT. It encodes CASSQAGYTIYF. V is TRBV14 and J is TRBJ1-3, with D unresolved. With 1 base removed from V and 8 bases from J, the gap between germline ends came to 6 bases. The germline V gene encodes CDR1 SGHDN and CDR2 FVKESK. CDR3 size: 12 residues.

This clone was seen a single time. The rearrangement uses TRBV7-9 and TRBJ2-7; D is perhaps TRBD2 (6 bases). Germline-derived CDR1 and CDR2 are SEHNR and FQNEAQ (reference sequence). This CDR3 has 14 amino acids. V was shortened by 5 bases and J by 3 bases, with 14 bases between the two germline ends. CDR3 DNA: TGTGCCAGCAGCCCACCCCGGGACTTCTACGAGCAGTACTTC. Protein: CASSPPRDFYEQYF.

The genes are TRBV9 and TRBJ2-2; 7 bases match TRBD1. The germline gives CDR1 SGDLS, CDR2 YYNGEE. The J segment lost 0 bases and the V segment lost 4 bases, leaving 6 bases of the junction unmatched. The CDR3 extends over 16 amino acids. DNA of the CDR3: TGTGCCAGCAGCCTCCTACAGGGGCCGAACACCGGGGAGCTGTTTTTT. Its protein product is CASSLLQGPNTGELFF. The entire variable domain, with the rest obtained from reference TRBV9 and TRBJ2-2, is as follows: DSGVTQTPKHLITATGQRVTLRCSPRSGDLSVYWYQQSLDQGLQFLIQYYNGEERAKGNILERFSAQQFPDLHSELNLSSLELGDSALYFCASSLLQGPNTGELFFGEGSRLTVL.

On this clone itself: Other DNA sequences in the same sample also yield this CDR3. The CDR3 reads CASSLGVEQFF. In DNA, the CDR3 is TGTGCCAGCAGCTTAGGGGTGGAGCAGTTCTTC. This rearrangement joins TRBV11-2 to TRBJ2-1; no reliable D call. With 1 base removed from V and 10 bases from J, the gap between germline ends came to 5 bases. Germline loops: CDR1 SGHAT, CDR2 FQNNGV. The CDR3 contains 11 residues.

The CDR3 DNA reads as TGCAGCGTTGAAGGGCGGGACAGAGCCTATGGCTACACCTTC. Translation: CSVEGRDRAYGYTF. The chain joins TRBV29-1 to TRBJ1-2; 7 bases line up with TRBD1. The CDR3 sequence is 14 residues long. Unmatched junction bases numbered 6, after V lost 1 base and J lost 4 bases. CDR1 is SQVTM, CDR2 ANQGSEA, per germline.

The CDR3 DNA follows: TGTGCCAGCCGGGACATTCGTGGAAACACCATATATTTT. As protein: CASRDIRGNTIYF. The chain carries TRBV7-9 and TRBJ1-3; a weak D match, TRBD1 (6 bases). The V and J ends lost 8 bases and 3 bases respectively, with 11 bases between them. The CDR3 totals 13 residues. CDR1 and CDR2 from the germline V gene are SEHNR and FQNEAQ (reference sequence).

The V and J genes are TRBV6-6 and TRBJ2-2; D is uncertain. Germline V gives CDR1 MNHNY, CDR2 SVGAGI (reference sequence). The CDR3 covers 15 residues. Trimming took 6 bases from V and 5 from J, leaving 16 bases between them. CDR3 region: CASRPDKWGTGELFF. DNA of the CDR3: TGTGCCAGCAGACCCGACAAGTGGGGAACCGGGGAGCTGTTTTTT.

This chain joins TRBV28 and TRBJ1-1; 9 positions match TRBD1. V was clipped by 1 base and J by 1 base; unmatched bases: 10. Germline V CDR1 and CDR2: MDHEN, SYDVKM. This CDR3 is 18 amino acids long. CDR3 protein: CASSLSQTSGQGNTEAFF. In DNA form, the CDR3 reads TGTGCCAGCAGTTTATCCCAGACCTCGGGACAGGGGAACACTGAAGCTTTCTTT.

The chain employs TRBV7-2 and TRBJ2-3; possibly TRBD2 for D (6 bases). Trimming pared 1 base from V and 0 bases from J, leaving 11 bases between. The CDR3 has 16 residues. CDR1 SGHTA and CDR2 FQGNSA come from the germline V gene. Here the CDR3 reads CASSLVAVPSTDTQYF. CDR3 sequence (DNA): TGTGCCAGCAGCTTAGTAGCGGTCCCTAGCACAGATACGCAGTATTTT.